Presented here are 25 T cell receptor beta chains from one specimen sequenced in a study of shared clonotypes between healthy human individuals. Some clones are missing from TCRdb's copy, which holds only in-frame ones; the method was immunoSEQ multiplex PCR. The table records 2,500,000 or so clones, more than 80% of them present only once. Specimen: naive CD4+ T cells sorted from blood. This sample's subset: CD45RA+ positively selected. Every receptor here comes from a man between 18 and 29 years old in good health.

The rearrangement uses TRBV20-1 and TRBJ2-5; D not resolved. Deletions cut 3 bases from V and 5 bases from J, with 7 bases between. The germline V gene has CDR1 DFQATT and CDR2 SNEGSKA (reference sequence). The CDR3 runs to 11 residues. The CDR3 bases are TGCAGTGCTAGCTACTGGGAGACCCAGTACTTC. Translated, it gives CSASYWETQYF.

CDR3 in DNA: TGTGCCAGCAGTTTCGGACTGCTCAACGAGCAGTACTTC. This translates into CASSFGLLNEQYF. V gene TRBV28 combines with J gene TRBJ2-7; TRBD2 might be the D (5 bases). Germline CDR1 MDHEN, CDR2 SYDVKM. V was shortened by 3 bases and J by 5 bases, with 11 bases between the two germline ends. The CDR3 spans 13 residues.

The CDR3 loop reads CASSRILAAYEQYF. The CDR3 region has the DNA TGCGCCAGCAGCCGGATACTAGCAGCCTACGAGCAGTACTTC. The genes are TRBV4-3 and TRBJ2-7, with a possible D match to TRBD2 (6 bases). The CDR3 contains 14 residues. Looked up from germline, CDR1 is LGHNA and CDR2 is YSLEER. V lost 4 bases and J 2 bases, leaving 12 bases between the germline ends.

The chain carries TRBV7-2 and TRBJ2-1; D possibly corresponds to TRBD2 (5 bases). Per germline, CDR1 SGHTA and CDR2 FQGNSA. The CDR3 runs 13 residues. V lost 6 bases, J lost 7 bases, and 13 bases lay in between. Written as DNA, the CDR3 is TGTGCCAGCAGGCCCGGGGTTGAGAATGAGCAGTTCTTC. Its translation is CASRPGVENEQFF.

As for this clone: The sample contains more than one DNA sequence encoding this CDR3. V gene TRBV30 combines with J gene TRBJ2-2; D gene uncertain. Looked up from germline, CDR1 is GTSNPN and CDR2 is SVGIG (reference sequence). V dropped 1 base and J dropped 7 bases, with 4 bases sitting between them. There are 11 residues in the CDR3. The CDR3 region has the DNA TGTGCCTGGAGTGGGGTCGGGGAGCTGTTTTTT. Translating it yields CAWSGVGELFF.

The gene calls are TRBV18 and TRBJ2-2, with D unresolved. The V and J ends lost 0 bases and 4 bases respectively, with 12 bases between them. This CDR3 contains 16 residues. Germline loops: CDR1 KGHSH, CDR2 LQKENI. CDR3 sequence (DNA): TGTGCCAGCTCACCACCTCTAGTAGCTGTCACCGGGGAGCTGTTTTTT. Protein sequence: CASSPPLVAVTGELFF.

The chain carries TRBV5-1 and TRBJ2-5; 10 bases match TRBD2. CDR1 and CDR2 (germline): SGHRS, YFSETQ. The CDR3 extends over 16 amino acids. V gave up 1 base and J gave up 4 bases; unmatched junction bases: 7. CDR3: CASSLRSGGAGETQYF. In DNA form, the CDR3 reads TGCGCCAGCAGCTTGCGCAGCGGGGGGGCCGGAGAGACCCAGTACTTC.

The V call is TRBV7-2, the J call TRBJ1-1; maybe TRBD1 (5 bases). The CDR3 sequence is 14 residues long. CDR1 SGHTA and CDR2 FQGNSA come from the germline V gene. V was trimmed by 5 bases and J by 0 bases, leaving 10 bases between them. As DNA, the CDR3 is TGTGCCAGCAGCCGGGGGGTCATGAACACTGAAGCTTTCTTT. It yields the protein CASSRGVMNTEAFF.

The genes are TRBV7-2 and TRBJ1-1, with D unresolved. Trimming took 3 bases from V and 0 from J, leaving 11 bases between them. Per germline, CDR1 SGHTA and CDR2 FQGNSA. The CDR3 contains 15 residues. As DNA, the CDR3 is TGTGCCAGCAGCTTGTATGGTTTCCTGAACACTGAAGCTTTCTTT. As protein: CASSLYGFLNTEAFF.

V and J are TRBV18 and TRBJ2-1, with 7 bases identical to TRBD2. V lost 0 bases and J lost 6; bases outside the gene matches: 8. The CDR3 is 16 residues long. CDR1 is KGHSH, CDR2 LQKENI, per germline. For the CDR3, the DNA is TGTGCCAGCTCACCACCCGCTAGCGGTGGGGGCAATGAGCAGTTCTTC. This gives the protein CASSPPASGGGNEQFF.

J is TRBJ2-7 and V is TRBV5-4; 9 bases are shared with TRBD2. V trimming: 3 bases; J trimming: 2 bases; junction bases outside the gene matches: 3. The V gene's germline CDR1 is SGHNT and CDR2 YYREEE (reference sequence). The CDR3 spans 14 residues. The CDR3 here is CASSSAGGPYEQYF. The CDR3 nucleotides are TGTGCCAGCAGCTCAGCGGGGGGCCCCTACGAGCAGTACTTC.

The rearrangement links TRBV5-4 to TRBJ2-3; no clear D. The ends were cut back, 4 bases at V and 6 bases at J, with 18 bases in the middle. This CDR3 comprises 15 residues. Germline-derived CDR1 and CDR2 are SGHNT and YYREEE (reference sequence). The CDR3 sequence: CASSPKADRVDTQYF. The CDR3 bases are TGTGCCAGCAGCCCGAAGGCTGACCGTGTGGATACGCAGTATTTT.

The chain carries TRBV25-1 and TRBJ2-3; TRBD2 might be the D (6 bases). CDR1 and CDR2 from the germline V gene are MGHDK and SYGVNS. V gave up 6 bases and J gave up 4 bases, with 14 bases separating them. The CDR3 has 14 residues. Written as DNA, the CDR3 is TGTGCCAGCAGCACTCCCCGGGACTCAGATACGCAGTATTTT. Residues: CASSTPRDSDTQYF.

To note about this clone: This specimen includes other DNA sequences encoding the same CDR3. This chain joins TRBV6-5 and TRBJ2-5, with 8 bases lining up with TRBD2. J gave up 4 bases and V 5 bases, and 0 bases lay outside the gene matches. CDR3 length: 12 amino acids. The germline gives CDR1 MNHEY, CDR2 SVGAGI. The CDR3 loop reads CASSRGGETQYF. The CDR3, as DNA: TGTGCCAGCAGTCGGGGGGGAGAGACCCAGTACTTC.

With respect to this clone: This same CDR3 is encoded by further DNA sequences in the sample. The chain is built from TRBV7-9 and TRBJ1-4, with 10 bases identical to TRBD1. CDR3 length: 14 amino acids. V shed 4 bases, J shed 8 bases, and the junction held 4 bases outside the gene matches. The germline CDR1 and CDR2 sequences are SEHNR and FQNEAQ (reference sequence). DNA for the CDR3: TGTGCCAGCAGCTCCGGGACAGGGGCAGAAAAACTGTTTTTT. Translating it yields CASSSGTGAEKLFF.

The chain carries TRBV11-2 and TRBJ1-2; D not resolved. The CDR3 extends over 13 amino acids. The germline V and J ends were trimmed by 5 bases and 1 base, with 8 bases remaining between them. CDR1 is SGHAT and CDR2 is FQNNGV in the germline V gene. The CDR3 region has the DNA TGTGCCAGCAGCCATACAGTTAACTATGGCTACACCTTC. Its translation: CASSHTVNYGYTF.

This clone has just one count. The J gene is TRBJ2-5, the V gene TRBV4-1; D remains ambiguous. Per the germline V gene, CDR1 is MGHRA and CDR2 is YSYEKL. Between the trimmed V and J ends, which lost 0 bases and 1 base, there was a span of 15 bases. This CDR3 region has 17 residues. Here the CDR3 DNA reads TGCGCCAGCAGCCAAGATACTGCCCAGTTCATCCAAGAGACCCAGTACTTC. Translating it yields CASSQDTAQFIQETQYF.

Written as DNA, the CDR3 is TGTGCCTGGGAGGTGGGAACCAAAAACATTCAGTACTTC. Translating gives CAWEVGTKNIQYF. The gene calls are TRBV30 and TRBJ2-4; D is ambiguous. V gave up 5 bases and J gave up 2 bases, with 10 bases separating them. The CDR3 runs to 13 residues. Germline V CDR1 and CDR2: GTSNPN, SVGIG (reference sequence).

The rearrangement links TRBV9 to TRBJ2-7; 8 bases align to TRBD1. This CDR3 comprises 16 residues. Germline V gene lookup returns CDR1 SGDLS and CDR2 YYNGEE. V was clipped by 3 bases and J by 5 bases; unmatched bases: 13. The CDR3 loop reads CASSGLGGQDFDEQYF. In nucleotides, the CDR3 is TGTGCCAGCAGCGGCCTCGGGGGACAGGACTTTGACGAGCAGTACTTC. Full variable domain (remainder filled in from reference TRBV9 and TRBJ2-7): DSGVTQTPKHLITATGQRVTLRCSPRSGDLSVYWYQQSLDQGLQFLIQYYNGEERAKGNILERFSAQQFPDLHSELNLSSLELGDSALYFCASSGLGGQDFDEQYFGPGTRLTVT.

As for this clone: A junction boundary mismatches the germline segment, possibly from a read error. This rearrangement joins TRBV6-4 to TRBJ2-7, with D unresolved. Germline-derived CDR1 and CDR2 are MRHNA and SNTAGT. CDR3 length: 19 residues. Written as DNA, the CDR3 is TGTGCCAGCAGTGAATTTTCCGAGACACATATTATAGGTTCCTGCGAGCAGTACTTC. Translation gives CASSEFSETHIIGSCEQYF.

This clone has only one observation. CDR3 nucleotides: TGTGCCAGCAGCCTGGCGGGGACAGGGATGTACGAGCAGTACTTC. Protein: CASSLAGTGMYEQYF. V gene TRBV5-4 combines with J gene TRBJ2-7, with 9 bases aligning to TRBD1. Trimming at V came to 4 bases and at J to 4 bases, leaving 9 bases not matched to a gene. This CDR3 contains 15 residues. The germline V gene has CDR1 SGHNT and CDR2 YYREEE (reference sequence).

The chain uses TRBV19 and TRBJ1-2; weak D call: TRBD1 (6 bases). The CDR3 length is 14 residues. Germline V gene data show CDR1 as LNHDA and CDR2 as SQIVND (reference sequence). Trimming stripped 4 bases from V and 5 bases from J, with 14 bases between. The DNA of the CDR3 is TGTGCCAGTAGTACCGAGACAGGAGGATATGGCTACACCTTC. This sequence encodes CASSTETGGYGYTF.

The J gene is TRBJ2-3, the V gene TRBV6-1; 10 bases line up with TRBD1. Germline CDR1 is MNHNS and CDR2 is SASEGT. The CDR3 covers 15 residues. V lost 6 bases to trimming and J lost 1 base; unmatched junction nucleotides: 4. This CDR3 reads CASSAGTGGTDTQYF. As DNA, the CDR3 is TGTGCCAGCAGCGCCGGGACAGGGGGCACAGATACGCAGTATTTT.

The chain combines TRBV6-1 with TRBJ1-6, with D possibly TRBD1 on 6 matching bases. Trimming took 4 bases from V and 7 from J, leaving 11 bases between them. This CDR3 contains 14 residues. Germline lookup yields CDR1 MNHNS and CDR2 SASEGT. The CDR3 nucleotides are TGTGCCAGCAGTGTAGGAGGGGGAAATTCACCCCTCCACTTT. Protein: CASSVGGGNSPLHF.

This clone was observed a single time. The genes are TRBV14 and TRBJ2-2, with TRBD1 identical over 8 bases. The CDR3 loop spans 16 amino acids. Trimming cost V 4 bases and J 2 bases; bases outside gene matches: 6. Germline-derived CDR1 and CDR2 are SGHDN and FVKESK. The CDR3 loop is CASSPGQGRNTGELFF. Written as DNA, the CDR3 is TGTGCCAGCAGCCCAGGACAGGGCCGCAACACCGGGGAGCTGTTTTTT.